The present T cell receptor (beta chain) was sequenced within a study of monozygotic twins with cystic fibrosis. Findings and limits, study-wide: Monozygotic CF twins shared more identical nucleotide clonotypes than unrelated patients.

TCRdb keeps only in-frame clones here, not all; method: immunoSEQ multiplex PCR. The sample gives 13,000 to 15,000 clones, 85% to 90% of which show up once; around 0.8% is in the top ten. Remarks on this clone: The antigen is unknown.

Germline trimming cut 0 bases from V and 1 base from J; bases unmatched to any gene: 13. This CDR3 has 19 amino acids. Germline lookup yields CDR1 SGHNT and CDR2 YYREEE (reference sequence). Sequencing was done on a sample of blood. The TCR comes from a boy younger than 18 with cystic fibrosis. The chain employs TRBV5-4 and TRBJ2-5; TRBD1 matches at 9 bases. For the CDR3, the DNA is TGTGCCAGCAGCTTGGACCCGACCCGGGACAGGGACCCCCAAGAGACCCAGTACTTC. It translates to CASSLDPTRDRDPQETQYF.